These 28 T cell receptor beta chains originate from one sample sequenced in a study of vaccination and CD4 T cells after COVID-19. Their specific antigens are unknown. Sequenced with the Oncomine TCR Beta short-read assay was DNA taken from cultured CD4+ T cells. MiXCR, run by TCRdb on the PCR reads, gives a single entry per CDR3 protein. The table shows about 3,600 distinct CDR3 sequences, with 17% occurring only once. This sample's treatment: approximately nine-day PBMC culture with coronavirus spike peptide pools or control peptides (ViraFEST assay). Sequenced material: CD4+ T cells from blood, cultured in vitro. The origin of the receptors is a human donor who had recovered from COVID-19.

This clonotype was picked up a small number of times. This chain joins TRBV12-3 or TRBV12-4 and TRBJ1-6, with 10 bases fitting TRBD1. The CDR3 length is 16 residues. Unmatched junction bases numbered 8, after V lost 5 bases and J lost 7 bases. The CDR3 bases are TGTGCCAGCAGTGTGACAGGGGGCGCGCAGAATTCACCCCTCCACTTT. Protein: CASSVTGGAQNSPLHF.

The chain employs TRBV5-1 and TRBJ2-2; D gene unclear. This CDR3 has 15 residues. Trimming removed 5 bases at V and 2 bases at J, with 13 bases between. Germline CDR1 and CDR2: SGHRS and YFSETQ. The CDR3: CASSYDTANTGELFF. CDR3 DNA sequence: TGCGCCAGCAGTTATGACACTGCTAACACCGGGGAGCTGTTTTTT.

The chain combines TRBV4-1 with TRBJ2-5, with 9 bases aligning to TRBD2. The CDR3 has 18 amino acids. Germline V gene data show CDR1 as MGHRA and CDR2 as YSYEKL. V lost 1 base and J lost 0; bases outside the gene matches: 9. CDR3 in amino acids: CASSQGGAGGPNQETQYF. CDR3 DNA sequence: TGCGCCAGCAGCCAAGGGGGAGCGGGGGGTCCCAACCAAGAGACCCAGTACTTC.

By share, this clonotype counts as medium-sized (0.01 to 0.1%). The V and J genes are TRBV6-1 and TRBJ1-2, with D tentatively TRBD1 (5 bases). CDR3 length: 14 amino acids. V was trimmed by 6 bases and J by 5 bases, leaving 16 bases between them. Germline assignment: CDR1 MNHNS and CDR2 SASEGT. The CDR3 loop is CASRPGVDRYGYTF. CDR3 coding DNA: TGTGCCAGCAGACCGGGGGTGGATCGGTATGGCTACACCTTC.

In its sample, this clonotype is medium-sized. The V gene is TRBV19, the J gene TRBJ2-6, with D possibly matching TRBD2 (7 bases). Germline CDR1 is LNHDA and CDR2 is SQIVND (reference sequence). Deletions cut 2 bases from V and 2 bases from J, with 16 bases between. There are 18 residues in the CDR3. The CDR3: CASSIRARGATGANVLTF. CDR3 sequence (DNA): TGTGCCAGTAGTATACGCGCTCGGGGGGCGACTGGGGCCAACGTCCTGACTTTC. The whole variable domain, filled in from reference TRBV19 and TRBJ2-6, reads DGGITQSPKYLFRKEGQNVTLSCEQNLNHDAMYWYRQDPGQGLRLIYYSQIVNDFQKGDIAEGYSVSREKKESFPLTVTSAQKNPTAFYLCASSIRARGATGANVLTFGAGSRLTVL.

This clonotype is judged large. Here the CDR3 DNA reads TGTGCCAGCAGCCCGGATACAGTGAGACGTGGCTACACCTTC. Translated: CASSPDTVRRGYTF. The chain couples TRBV7-9 to TRBJ1-2, with D unclear. The CDR3 extends over 14 amino acids. Per germline, CDR1 SEHNR and CDR2 FQNEAQ (reference sequence). The V gene lost 5 bases and the J gene lost 7 bases, with 17 bases spanning the gap.

Relative to its sample, this clonotype is medium-sized. The chain combines TRBV20-1 with TRBJ2-1; D not certain. V shed 6 bases and J shed 6 bases, with 9 bases lying between them. This CDR3 is built from 11 residues. Looked up from germline, CDR1 is DFQATT and CDR2 is SNEGSKA (reference sequence). CDR3 in DNA: TGCAGTGCGGAACGCGGCAATGAGCAGTTCTTC. This sequence encodes CSAERGNEQFF.

This clonotype was recorded a few times. The chain is built from TRBV11-2 and TRBJ2-3; TRBD2 aligns across 16 bases. Germline lookup yields CDR1 SGHAT and CDR2 FQNNGV. J gave up 2 bases and V 0 bases, and 5 bases lay outside the gene matches. The CDR3 loop spans 19 amino acids. CDR3 DNA: TGTGCCAGCAGCTTAGACAGCGGGACTAGCGGGGGGGTCACAGATACGCAGTATTTT. Protein sequence: CASSLDSGTSGGVTDTQYF.

This chain uses TRBV30 with TRBJ2-1; the match to TRBD2 covers 7 bases. V gave up 2 bases and J gave up 1 base; unmatched junction bases: 2. In germline, CDR1 is GTSNPN, CDR2 SVGIG (reference sequence). The CDR3 loop spans 14 amino acids. This CDR3 is CAWSTGGSYNEQFF. The CDR3 coding sequence is TGTGCCTGGAGTACGGGGGGTTCCTACAATGAGCAGTTCTTC.

By sample fraction, this clonotype is medium-sized (0.01 to 0.1%). This CDR3 is CASRGQGGNSPLHF. CDR3 nucleotide sequence: TGTGCCAGCAGGGGACAGGGCGGTAATTCACCCCTCCACTTT. This chain joins TRBV6-1 and TRBJ1-6; 9 bases line up with TRBD1. Germline assignment: CDR1 MNHNS and CDR2 SASEGT. There are 14 residues in the CDR3. V trimming: 6 bases; J trimming: 6 bases; junction bases outside the gene matches: 3.

CDR3 in amino acids: CASMPPGGGYTF. The CDR3 DNA sequence: TGTGCCAGCATGCCCCCCGGGGGGGGCTACACCTTC. V and J are TRBV12-3 or TRBV12-4 and TRBJ1-2, with a tentative D call TRBD1 (5 bases). CDR3 size: 12 residues. Trimming pared 7 bases from V and 8 bases from J, leaving 14 bases between.

The V and J genes are TRBV15 and TRBJ2-7, with 9 nucleotides matching TRBD1. The CDR3 is 14 residues long. The germline V gene encodes CDR1 LNHNV and CDR2 YYDKDF (reference sequence). V trimming: 4 bases; J trimming: 2 bases; junction bases outside the gene matches: 3. This CDR3 is CATSKDRGPYEQYF. Here the CDR3 DNA reads TGTGCCACCAGCAAGGACAGGGGCCCCTACGAGCAGTACTTC. The full variable domain, completed using reference TRBV15 and TRBJ2-7, is DAMVIQNPRYQVTQFGKPVTLSCSQTLNHNVMYWYQQKSSQAPKLLFHYYDKDFNNEADTPDNFQSRRPNTSFCFLDIRSPGLGDTAMYLCATSKDRGPYEQYFGPGTRLTVT.

The table lists this clonotype with a few counts. The chain couples TRBV20-1 to TRBJ1-2, with 10 bases matching TRBD1. V was pared by 0 bases and J by 7 bases, with 11 bases of the junction left unmatched. CDR3 length: 16 residues. Per germline, CDR1 DFQATT and CDR2 SNEGSKA (reference sequence). CDR3 sequence (DNA): TGCAGTGCTAGAGAACCGACAGGGGGCATGTTCGGTGGCTACACCTTC. Translated, it gives CSAREPTGGMFGGYTF.

J is TRBJ2-3 and V is TRBV19; possible D gene TRBD2, 6 bases. Germline V CDR1 and CDR2: LNHDA, SQIVND (reference sequence). The CDR3 consists of 14 residues. Trimming left V 6 bases short and J 6 bases short, with 16 bases between. This CDR3 is CASSVADLRDTQYF. CDR3 DNA sequence: TGTGCCAGTAGCGTAGCGGATCTACGGGATACGCAGTATTTT.

This clonotype was recorded a few times. This chain uses TRBV7-9 with TRBJ1-4; TRBD1 aligns across 7 bases. Germline V gene lookup returns CDR1 SEHNR and CDR2 FQNEAQ (reference sequence). The V gene end was trimmed by 4 bases and the J gene end by 3 bases; junction bases not matched to a gene: 2. CDR3 size: 14 residues. The CDR3 loop is CASSSRGANEKLFF. The CDR3 nucleotides read TGTGCCAGCAGCTCCAGGGGGGCTAATGAAAAACTGTTTTTT. The full variable domain, completed using reference TRBV7-9 and TRBJ1-4, is DTGVSQNPRHKITKRGQNVTFRCDPISEHNRLYWYRQTLGQGPEFLTYFQNEAQLEKSRLLSDRFSAERPKGSFSTLEIQRTEQGDSAMYLCASSSRGANEKLFFGSGTQLSVL.

J is TRBJ2-5 and V is TRBV5-1; 11 nucleotides line up with TRBD2. CDR3 length equals 15 residues. The V gene end was trimmed by 6 bases and the J gene end by 1 base; junction bases not matched to a gene: 5. Germline assignment: CDR1 SGHRS and CDR2 YFSETQ. This chain's CDR3 is CASTGLAGPQETQYF. The DNA for the CDR3 is TGCGCCAGCACCGGACTAGCGGGCCCCCAAGAGACCCAGTACTTC.

V gene TRBV7-9 combines with J gene TRBJ2-3, with D possibly TRBD1 on 5 matching bases. Germline CDR1 and CDR2: SEHNR and FQNEAQ (reference sequence). This CDR3 contains 15 residues. Deletions cut 3 bases from V and 2 bases from J, with 12 bases between. The CDR3 region has the DNA TGTGCCAGCAGCTTGGGCAGGGCCCACACAGATACGCAGTATTTT. Encoded protein: CASSLGRAHTDTQYF. Filled out from reference TRBV7-9 and TRBJ2-3, the complete variable domain reads DTGVSQNPRHKITKRGQNVTFRCDPISEHNRLYWYRQTLGQGPEFLTYFQNEAQLEKSRLLSDRFSAERPKGSFSTLEIQRTEQGDSAMYLCASSLGRAHTDTQYFGPGTRLTVL.

A few counts support this clonotype. The chain couples TRBV21-1 to TRBJ2-7. TRBV21-1 represents a pseudogene. The CDR3 spans 15 residues. The CDR3 bases are TGTGCCAGCAGCAAAGGAGTTGTAGTCTCCTACGAGCAGTACTTC. It yields the protein CASSKGVVVSYEQYF.

The chain recombines TRBV11-2 with TRBJ2-2, with D perhaps TRBD2 (7 bases). V was shortened by 5 bases and J by 5 bases, with 21 bases between the two germline ends. Germline CDR1 reads SGHAT; CDR2 reads FQNNGV. This CDR3 comprises 17 residues. CDR3: CASSPHYKGGRTGELFF. As DNA, the CDR3 is TGTGCCAGCAGCCCCCATTACAAGGGGGGGCGAACCGGGGAGCTGTTTTTT.

This clonotype was seen only a few times. This chain uses TRBV20-1 with TRBJ1-1, with 8 nucleotides matching TRBD1. The CDR3 runs to 14 residues. Unmatched junction bases numbered 6, after V lost 4 bases and J lost 2 bases. Germline CDR1 reads DFQATT; CDR2 reads SNEGSKA (reference sequence). CDR3: CSATGDRGNTEAFF. DNA for the CDR3: TGCAGTGCTACCGGAGACAGGGGTAACACTGAAGCTTTCTTT.

This clonotype was found once. The chain carries TRBV6-1 and TRBJ1-1; TRBD1 matches 9 bases. With V trimmed by 6 bases and J by 3 bases, 5 bases remained unmatched. Per the germline V gene, CDR1 is MNHNS and CDR2 is SASEGT. The CDR3 loop spans 14 amino acids. CDR3: CASRGQGMDTEAFF. CDR3 DNA: TGTGCCAGCAGGGGACAGGGTATGGACACTGAAGCTTTCTTT.

This clonotype is deemed medium-sized. The CDR3 nucleotides are TGTGCCAGCAGTTTCGCAGGCACTGAAGCTTTCTTT. Its protein product is CASSFAGTEAFF. This chain connects TRBV6-5 to TRBJ1-1; D call uncertain. Germline loops: CDR1 MNHEY, CDR2 SVGAGI. The CDR3 has 12 amino acids. V lost 4 bases to trimming and J lost 4 bases, with 7 bases between them.

This clonotype was seen a handful of times. The rearrangement joins TRBV23-1 to TRBJ2-5; TRBD1 agrees at 7 bases. TRBV23-1 is an open reading frame whose function is uncertain. V gave up 4 bases and J gave up 1 base; unmatched junction bases: 6. The CDR3 runs 15 residues. The CDR3 region has the DNA TGCGCCAGCAGTCCACGACAGGGCCGCCAAGAGACCCAGTACTTC. Its protein is CASSPRQGRQETQYF.

This clonotype was seen a handful of times. The rearrangement uses TRBV20-1 and TRBJ1-1, with D possibly TRBD1 on 6 matching bases. This CDR3 region has 14 residues. CDR1 and CDR2 (germline): DFQATT, SNEGSKA (reference sequence). The germline V and J ends were trimmed by 8 bases and 5 bases, with 21 bases remaining between them. The CDR3 sequence: CSSLMGGRLTEAFF. The CDR3 nucleotides read TGCAGTTCCCTGATGGGGGGCCGGTTGACTGAAGCTTTCTTT.

The chain uses TRBV5-4 and TRBJ2-2, with no clear D. Per the germline V gene, CDR1 is SGHNT and CDR2 is YYREEE (reference sequence). This CDR3 region has 15 residues. V was pared by 0 bases and J by 2 bases, with 8 bases between. The CDR3 DNA is TGTGCCAGCAGCTTGGCTCGGGTCAACACCGGGGAGCTGTTTTTT. Its translation: CASSLARVNTGELFF. Variable domain in full (rest from reference TRBV5-4 and TRBJ2-2): ETGVTQSPTHLIKTRGQQVTLRCSSQSGHNTVSWYQQALGQGPQFIFQYYREEENGRGNFPPRFSGLQFPNYSSELNVNALELDDSALYLCASSLARVNTGELFFGEGSRLTVL.

By its share, this clonotype is medium-sized (0.01 to 0.1%). This chain connects TRBV14 to TRBJ1-1; D perhaps matches TRBD1 (5 bases). The V end lost 4 bases, the J end lost 4 bases, and 10 bases lay between the germline ends. Germline V lookup: CDR1 SGHDN, CDR2 FVKESK. The CDR3 runs 13 residues. CDR3 protein: CASSLTGPTEAFF. CDR3 in DNA: TGTGCCAGCAGCCTCACAGGTCCCACTGAAGCTTTCTTT.

Concerning this clonotype itself: A junction end diverges from the germline sequence, so it may reflect a read error. The chain recombines TRBV2 with TRBJ2-3; possibly TRBD2 for D (6 bases). This CDR3 has 15 amino acids. Germline lookup yields CDR1 SNHLY and CDR2 FYNNEI. The CDR3 protein is CVSTEGGAFTDTQYF. CDR3 sequence (DNA): TGTGTCAGCACCGAGGGCGGGGCCTTCACAGATACGCAGTATTTT.

This clonotype was detected only a few times. J is TRBJ2-6 and V is TRBV10-3; a possible D gene is TRBD2 (6 bases). Germline lookup yields CDR1 ENHRY and CDR2 SYGVKD. V lost 10 bases and J lost 0, with 25 bases in between. CDR3 length: 19 amino acids. CDR3 protein: CANPGLKPPHVSGANVLTF. The CDR3, as DNA: TGTGCCAACCCGGGACTCAAACCGCCCCATGTCTCTGGGGCCAACGTCCTGACTTTC.